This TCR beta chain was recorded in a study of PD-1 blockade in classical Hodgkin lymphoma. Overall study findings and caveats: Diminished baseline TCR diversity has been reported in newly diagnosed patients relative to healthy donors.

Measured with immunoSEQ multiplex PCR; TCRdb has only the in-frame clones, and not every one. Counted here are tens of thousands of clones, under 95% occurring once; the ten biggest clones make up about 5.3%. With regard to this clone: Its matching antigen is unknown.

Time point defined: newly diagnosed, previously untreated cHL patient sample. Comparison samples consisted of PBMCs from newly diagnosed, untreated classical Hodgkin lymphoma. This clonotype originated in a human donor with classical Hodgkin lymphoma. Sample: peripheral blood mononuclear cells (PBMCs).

The CDR3 DNA sequence: TGCGCCAGCAGCCCGGGAGGAGCGGTCAAACTAGCCAAAAACATTCAGTACTTC. As protein: CASSPGGAVKLAKNIQYF. The gene calls are TRBV4-1 and TRBJ2-4, with 7 positions matching TRBD2. Unmatched junction bases numbered 12, after V lost 4 bases and J lost 0 bases. This CDR3 contains 18 residues. Germline CDR1 is MGHRA and CDR2 is YSYEKL.